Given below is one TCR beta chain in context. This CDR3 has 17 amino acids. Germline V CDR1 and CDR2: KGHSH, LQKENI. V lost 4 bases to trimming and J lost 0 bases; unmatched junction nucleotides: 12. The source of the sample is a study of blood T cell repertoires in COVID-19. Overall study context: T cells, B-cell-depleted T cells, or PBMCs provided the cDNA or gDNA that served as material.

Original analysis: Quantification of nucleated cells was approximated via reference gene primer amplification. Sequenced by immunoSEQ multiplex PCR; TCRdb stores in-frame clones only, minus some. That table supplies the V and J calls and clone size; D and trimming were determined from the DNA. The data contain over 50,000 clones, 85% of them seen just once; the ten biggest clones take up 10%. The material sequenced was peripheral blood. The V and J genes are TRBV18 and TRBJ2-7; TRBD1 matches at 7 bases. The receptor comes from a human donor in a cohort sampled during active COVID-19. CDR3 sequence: CASSLGQTRLSSYEQYF. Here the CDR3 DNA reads TGTGCCAGCTCACTGGGACAGACCAGACTAAGCTCCTACGAGCAGTACTTC.